The clone carrying this T cell receptor beta chain showed up many times. Its antigen is not identified. This sample was taken from a study of T cells in Graves' hyperthyroidism and ophthalmopathy. Study findings and constraints: Appearing also in blood were most of the thyroid clonotypes expanded above 0.001.

Amplification targeted TCR beta CDR3 regions from RNA transcripts. The TCR CDR3 was amplified in a first-round RT-PCR using the HTBI primer set. TCRdb reprocessed the multiplex PCR reads with MiXCR, giving one entry per CDR3 protein. The repertoire consists of about 110,000 distinct CDR3 sequences, with around a sixth occurring once and the leading ten covering 42%. Trimming cost V 7 bases and J 4 bases, with 20 bases left between them. This CDR3 has 17 amino acids. The source of this sequence is a woman between 45 and 65 years old with Graves' hyperthyroidism. V gene TRBV12-3 or TRBV12-4 combines with J gene TRBJ2-6; D might be TRBD2 (6 bases). The specimen was blood. CDR3 DNA: TGTGCCAGCATTCCGGGACTTCAGGCTTCAGGGGCCAACGTCCTGACTTTC. Amino acids: CASIPGLQASGANVLTF.